This record concerns one T cell receptor beta chain sequence. What it recognizes is unknown. This sample is part of a study of beta chain features in type 1 diabetes. CDR3 length: 14 residues. Germline V lookup: CDR1 MNHNS, CDR2 SASEGT. The V gene lost 6 bases and the J gene lost 0 bases, with 9 bases spanning the gap. Since all of the isolated RNA was reverse transcribed, expressed TCRB transcripts were what got sequenced. Here immunoSEQ multiplex PCR was the method, and the copy in TCRdb shows in-frame clones only, minus some. The sample lists about 340,000 clones, roughly 8% occurring once. Overall study findings and caveats: Within each of all four CD4+ subsets, Type 1 diabetes patients had TCRB CDR3s that were moderately but significantly shorter. Cells expressing TCR highly could be over-represented by cDNA sequencing.

Material for sequencing was central memory CD4+ T cells from blood. The J gene is TRBJ1-5, the V gene TRBV6-1; D ambiguous. The clonotype originates from a woman younger than 35 in good health. CDR3 amino acids: CASRKSYSNQPQHF. DNA for the CDR3: TGTGCCAGCAGGAAATCGTATAGCAATCAGCCCCAGCATTTT.